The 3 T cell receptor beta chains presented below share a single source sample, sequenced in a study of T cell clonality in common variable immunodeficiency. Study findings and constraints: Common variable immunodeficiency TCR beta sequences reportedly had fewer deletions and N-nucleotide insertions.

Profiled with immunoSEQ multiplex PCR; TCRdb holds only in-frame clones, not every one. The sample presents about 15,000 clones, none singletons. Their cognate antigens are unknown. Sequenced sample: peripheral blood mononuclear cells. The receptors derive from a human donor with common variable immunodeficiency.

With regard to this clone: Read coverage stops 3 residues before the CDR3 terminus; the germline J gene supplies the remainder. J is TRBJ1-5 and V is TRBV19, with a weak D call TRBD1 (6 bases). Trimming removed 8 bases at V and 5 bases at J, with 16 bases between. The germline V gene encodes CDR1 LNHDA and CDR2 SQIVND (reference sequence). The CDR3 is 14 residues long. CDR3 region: CASHRTGTHQPQHF. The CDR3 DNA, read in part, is TGTGCCAGTCACCGTACCGGGACACATCAGCCC.

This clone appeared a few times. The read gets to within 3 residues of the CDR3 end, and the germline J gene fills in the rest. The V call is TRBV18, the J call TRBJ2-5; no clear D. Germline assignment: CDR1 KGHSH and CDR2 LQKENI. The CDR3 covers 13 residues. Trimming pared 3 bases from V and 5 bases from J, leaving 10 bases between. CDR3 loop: CASSPGPVETQYF. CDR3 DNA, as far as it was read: TGTGCCAGCTCACCGGGCCCAGTGGAGACC.

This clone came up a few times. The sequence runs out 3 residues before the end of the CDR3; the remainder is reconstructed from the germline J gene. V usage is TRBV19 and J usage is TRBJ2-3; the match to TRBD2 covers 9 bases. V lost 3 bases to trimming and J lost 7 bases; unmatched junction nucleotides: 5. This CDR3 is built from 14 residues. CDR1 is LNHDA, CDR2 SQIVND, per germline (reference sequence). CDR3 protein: CASSMGGGANTQYF. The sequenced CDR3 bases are TGTGCCAGTAGTATGGGCGGGGGGGCAAATACG.